A selection of T cell receptor beta chains follows, all from one sample in a study of tumor T cells in aggressive B-cell lymphoma. Clones were read by immunoSEQ multiplex PCR, and TCRdb kept only the in-frame ones, dropping some. This sample yields about 6,600 clones, of which nearly 90% are seen a single time; around 3.2% belongs to the top ten. The specimen sequenced was tumor tissue. All receptors come from an adult with diffuse large B cell lymphoma. Some clones in this sample may be carry-over from other donors' samples. Each CDR3 is given with its conserved first and last residue. D genes are given only for firm matches. The size field is filled for only some rows; it gives once, few, many or a size class.

>-|TRBV7-2|TRBJ1-3|-
CASSSGIRDTIYF
TGTGCCAGCAGCTCAGGGATCAGAGACACCATATATTTT
>-|TRBV11-3|TRBJ2-7|-
CASSLGQPYEQYF
TGTGCCAGCAGCTTGGGGCAGCCATACGAGCAGTACTTC
>-|TRBV12-5|TRBJ2-1|once
CASGFGVGGEQFF
TGTGCTAGTGGTTTCGGGGTCGGGGGTGAGCAGTTCTTC
>TRBD1|TRBV15|TRBJ1-4|-
CATSRDKSGTGREKLFF
TGTGCCACCAGCAGAGATAAGTCCGGGACAGGGAGGGAAAAACTGTTTTTT
>TRBD1|TRBV7-2|TRBJ1-5|-
CASSPDRDQPQHF
TGTGCCAGCAGCCCCGACAGGGATCAGCCCCAGCATTTT
>-|TRBV7-8|TRBJ1-2|once
CASSLPNQGIYGYTF
TGTGCCAGCAGCTTACCTAATCAGGGTATCTATGGCTACACCTTC
>TRBD2|TRBV5-1|TRBJ2-1|few
CASSLSGGASNEQFF
TGCGCCAGCAGCCTTAGCGGGGGGGCTTCCAATGAGCAGTTCTTC
>TRBD1|TRBV6-5|TRBJ1-2|-
CASSPLDRVYGYTF
TGTGCCAGCAGCCCCCTAGACAGGGTCTATGGCTACACCTTC
>TRBD2|TRBV27|TRBJ2-5|-
CASSSGPAGETQYF
TGTGCCAGCAGTTCGGGACCGGCGGGGGAAACCCAGTACTTC
>-|TRBV18|TRBJ1-5|-
CASSYQRGGQPQHF
TGTGCCAGCTCCTATCAGAGGGGAGGTCAGCCCCAGCATTTT
>TRBD1|TRBV5-1|TRBJ2-7|-
CASSPGQGRYEQYF
TGCGCCAGCTCCCCGGGACAGGGAAGGTACGAGCAGTACTTC
>-|TRBV7-2|TRBJ2-5|-
CASSSPSGLFGQETQYF
TGTGCCAGCAGCAGTCCCTCTGGGCTGTTTGGCCAAGAGACCCAGTACTTC
>-|TRBV6-5|TRBJ2-2|-
CASSYTGLTGELFF
TGTGCCAGCAGTTATACGGGACTTACAGGAGAGCTGTTTTTT
>TRBD2|TRBV11-1|TRBJ2-1|-
CASGSGLAVYNEQFF
TGTGCCAGCGGGTCGGGACTAGCGGTCTACAATGAGCAGTTCTTC
>-|TRBV7-9|TRBJ2-2|few
CASSFRGGNTGELFF
TGTGCCAGCAGCTTTAGGGGAGGGAACACCGGGGAGCTGTTTTTT
>TRBD1|TRBV6-5|TRBJ1-2|-
CASKQGASGYTF
TGTGCCAGCAAACAGGGGGCCAGTGGCTACACCTTC
>-|TRBV30|TRBJ1-2|-
CAWIYGSYGYTF
TGTGCCTGGATATACGGGTCCTATGGCTACACCTTC
>-|TRBV5-4|TRBJ2-7|-
CASSLGSGVAYEQYF
TGTGCCAGCAGCTTGGGTAGCGGTGTAGCCTACGAGCAGTACTTC
>-|TRBV2|TRBJ1-1|-
CASSDTGRTEAFF
TGTGCCAGCAGTGATACAGGAAGGACTGAAGCTTTCTTT
>TRBD1|TRBV18|TRBJ1-2|few
CASLGQVEGIHTF
TGTGCCAGCTTGGGACAGGTGGAGGGTATCCACACCTTC
>TRBD1|TRBV5-4|TRBJ2-5|-
CASSWGQGSDETQYF
TGTGCCAGCAGCTGGGGACAGGGATCGGATGAGACCCAGTACTTC
>TRBD1|TRBV6-5|TRBJ1-1|-
CASSRWTGGALEAFF
TGTGCCAGCAGTCGCTGGACAGGGGGTGCCCTCGAAGCTTTCTTT
>-|TRBV5-6|TRBJ2-7|-
CASSFLLREQYF
TGTGCCAGCAGCTTCCTATTACGAGAGCAGTACTTC
>-|TRBV7-6|TRBJ2-7|-
CASPYEQYF
TGTGCCAGCCCCTACGAGCAGTACTTC
>TRBD1|TRBV18|TRBJ1-1|-
CASSQAQGSEAFF
TGTGCCAGCTCACAGGCACAGGGGTCTGAAGCTTTCTTT
>TRBD1|TRBV11-3|TRBJ1-3|-
CASSLDRRGQGATGNTIYF
TGTGCCAGCAGCTTAGATCGTCGGGGACAGGGTGCAACTGGAAACACCATATATTTT
>TRBD2|TRBV5-4|TRBJ2-1|-
CASSDRTSGIDNEQFF
TGTGCCAGCAGCGATCGGACTAGCGGGATAGACAATGAGCAGTTCTTC
>TRBD1|TRBV19|TRBJ1-4|once
CASKLGSGQFNEKLFF
TGTGCCAGTAAGCTAGGTTCGGGACAGTTCAATGAAAAACTGTTTTTT
>-|TRBV5-1|TRBJ2-7|-
CASSLEASSYEQYF
TGCGCCAGCAGCTTGGAAGCTAGCTCCTACGAGCAGTACTTC
>-|TRBV5-1|TRBJ2-5|-
CASSLDLNVKETQYF
TGCGCCAGCAGCTTAGACTTGAATGTTAAAGAGACCCAGTACTTC
>-|TRBV28|TRBJ2-7|-
CASTPQQGAYEQYF
TGTGCCAGCACCCCCCAACAGGGAGCCTACGAGCAGTACTTC
>-|TRBV19|TRBJ2-7|-
CASSIIGSYEQYF
TGTGCCAGTAGTATTATCGGCTCCTACGAGCAGTACTTC
>-|TRBV4-2|TRBJ1-1|-
CASSQGGVGAFF
TGTGCCAGCAGCCAAGGGGGGGTTGGAGCTTTCTTT
>TRBD1|TRBV11-1|TRBJ2-5|-
CASSTGGSKETQYF
TGTGCCAGCAGTACAGGGGGCAGCAAAGAGACCCAGTACTTC
>TRBD1|TRBV2|TRBJ1-2|-
CASSGDRGGYGYTF
TGTGCCAGCAGTGGTGACAGGGGGGGCTATGGCTACACCTTC
>TRBD1|TRBV6-6|TRBJ2-7|once
CASSYGDRSLGEQYF
TGTGCCAGCAGTTACGGGGACAGATCTTTGGGCGAGCAGTACTTC
>-|TRBV9|TRBJ1-1|-
CASSAGTVGNTEAFF
TGTGCCAGCAGTGCCGGGACTGTGGGAAACACTGAAGCTTTCTTT
>TRBD1|TRBV15|TRBJ2-7|once
CATSRQTGYEQYF
TGTGCCACCAGCAGACAGACAGGGTACGAGCAGTACTTC
>-|TRBV29-1|TRBJ1-2|-
CSVGSGLHNYGYTF
TGCAGCGTCGGATCGGGACTTCACAACTATGGCTACACCTTC
>-|TRBV15|TRBJ2-2|-
CATSRSPGQGSTGELFF
TGTGCCACCAGCAGAAGTCCTGGGCAGGGGAGCACCGGGGAGCTGTTTTTT
>-|TRBV2|TRBJ2-1|-
CASSESPGQFF
TGTGCCAGCAGTGAATCCCCGGGGCAGTTCTTC
>TRBD2|TRBV7-6|TRBJ2-5|-
CASSLALLAGGRGETQYF
TGTGCCAGCAGCTTAGCGCTTCTAGCGGGGGGCCGGGGAGAAACCCAGTACTTC
>TRBD2|TRBV7-9|TRBJ2-7|-
CASSSGLAGGILHEQYF
TGTGCCAGCAGCTCGGGACTAGCGGGAGGCATCCTACACGAGCAGTACTTC
>-|TRBV2|TRBJ2-5|once
CASSGQEETQYF
TGTGCCAGCAGTGGACAGGAAGAGACCCAGTACTTC
>TRBD1|TRBV6-5|TRBJ1-6|-
CASRGTGANNSPLHF
TGTGCCAGCAGGGGTACAGGGGCTAATAATTCACCCCTCCACTTT
>-|TRBV9|TRBJ2-3|-
CASSVGQGPDTQYF
TGTGCCAGCAGCGTAGGGCAGGGTCCAGATACGCAGTATTTT
>TRBD1|TRBV29-1|TRBJ1-4|few
CSVDTGGDEKLFF
TGCAGCGTTGATACAGGGGGCGATGAAAAACTGTTTTTT
>TRBD2|TRBV4-2|TRBJ2-5|-
CASSQVGGSQETQYF
TGTGCCAGCAGCCAAGTGGGGGGGTCCCAAGAGACCCAGTACTTC
>-|TRBV29-1|TRBJ1-1|-
CSVEGQLNTEAFF
TGCAGCGTTGAAGGACAGTTGAACACTGAAGCTTTCTTT
>-|TRBV18|TRBJ1-2|few
CASSPTEGYGYTF
TGTGCCAGCTCACCCACCGAGGGCTATGGCTACACCTTC
>TRBD2|TRBV4-3|TRBJ2-5|-
CASSQDWPSGGGPKETQYF
TGCGCCAGCAGCCAAGATTGGCCTAGCGGGGGGGGGCCGAAGGAGACCCAGTACTTC
>-|TRBV5-1|TRBJ2-7|-
CASSYDRITYEQYF
TGCGCCAGCAGCTACGACAGGATTACCTACGAGCAGTACTTC
>-|TRBV5-4|TRBJ1-3|-
CASSFEYGNTIYF
TGTGCCAGCAGCTTCGAGTATGGAAACACCATATATTTT